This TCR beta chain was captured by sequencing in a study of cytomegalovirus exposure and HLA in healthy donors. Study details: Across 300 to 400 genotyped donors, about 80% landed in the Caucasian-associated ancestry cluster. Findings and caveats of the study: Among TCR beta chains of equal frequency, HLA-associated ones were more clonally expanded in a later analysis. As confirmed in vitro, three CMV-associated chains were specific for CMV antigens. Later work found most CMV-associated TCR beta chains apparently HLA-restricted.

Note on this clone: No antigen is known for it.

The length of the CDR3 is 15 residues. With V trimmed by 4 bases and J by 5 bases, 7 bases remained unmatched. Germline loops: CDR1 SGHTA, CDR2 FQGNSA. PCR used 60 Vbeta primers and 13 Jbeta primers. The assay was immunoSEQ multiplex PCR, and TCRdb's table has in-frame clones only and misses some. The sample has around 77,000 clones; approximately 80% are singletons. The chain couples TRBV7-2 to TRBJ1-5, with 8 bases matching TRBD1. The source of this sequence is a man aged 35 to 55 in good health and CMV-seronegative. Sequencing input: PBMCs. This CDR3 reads CASSSQGARDQPQHF. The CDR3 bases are TGTGCCAGCAGCTCCCAGGGGGCTCGGGATCAGCCCCAGCATTTT. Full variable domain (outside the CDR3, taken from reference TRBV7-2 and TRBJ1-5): GAGVSQSPSNKVTEKGKDVELRCDPISGHTALYWYRQSLGQGLEFLIYFQGNSAPDKSGLPSDRFSAERTGGSVSTLTIQRTQQEDSAVYLCASSSQGARDQPQHFGDGTRLSIL.